This TCR beta chain is from a study of early stage breast cancer tumors. The overall study: The ER+/PR+/HER2- tumors included roughly eight ductal and a few lobular carcinomas.

Sequencing was performed with immunoSEQ multiplex PCR; in TCRdb, only in-frame clones are kept and a portion is missing. The data show some 72,000 clones, more than 60% seen once. This clone was seen a few times. Its specificity is not known. CDR1 and CDR2 from the germline V gene are GTSNPN and SVGIG (reference sequence). V was pared by 8 bases and J by 7 bases, with 15 bases between. The CDR3 has 13 residues. General study findings and limits: Tumors had roughly 2.4-fold higher T cell density and higher clonality than adjacent normal breast tissue.

Sequencing was done on a sample of blood. The chain carries TRBV30 and TRBJ1-6; tentatively, D is TRBD1 (6 bases). This sequence was found in a person between 55 and 69 years old with breast cancer. The CDR3 loop is CAASGQYNSPLHF. The CDR3 nucleotides read TGTGCCGCCTCAGGACAGTACAATTCACCCCTCCACTTT.